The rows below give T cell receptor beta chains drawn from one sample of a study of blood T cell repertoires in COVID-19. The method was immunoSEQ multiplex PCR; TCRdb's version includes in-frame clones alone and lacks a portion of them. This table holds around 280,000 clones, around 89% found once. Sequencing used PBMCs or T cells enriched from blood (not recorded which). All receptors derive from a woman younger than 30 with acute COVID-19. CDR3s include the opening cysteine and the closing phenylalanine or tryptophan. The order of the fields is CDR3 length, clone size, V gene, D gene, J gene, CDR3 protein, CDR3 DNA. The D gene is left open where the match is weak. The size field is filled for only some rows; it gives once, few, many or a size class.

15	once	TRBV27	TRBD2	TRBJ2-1	CASSKSGLAGDQQFF	TGTGCCAGCAGCAAATCAGGACTAGCGGGAGACCAGCAGTTCTTC
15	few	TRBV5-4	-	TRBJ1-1	CASSFREGWNTEAFF	TGTGCCAGCAGCTTCAGGGAGGGGTGGAACACTGAAGCTTTCTTT
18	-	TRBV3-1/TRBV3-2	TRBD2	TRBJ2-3	CASSQDGEGPVTTDTQYF	TGTGCCAGCAGCCAAGATGGGGAGGGCCCGGTTACTACAGATACGCAGTATTTT
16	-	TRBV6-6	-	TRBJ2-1	CASSSLRDSSYNEQFF	TGTGCCAGCAGTTCCCTGCGGGACTCATCCTACAATGAGCAGTTCTTC
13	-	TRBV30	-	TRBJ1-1	CAWRRTIYTEAFF	TGTGCCTGGAGGCGGACAATATACACTGAAGCTTTCTTT
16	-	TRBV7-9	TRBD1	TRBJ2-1	CASSSRLGGLLNEQFF	TGTGCCAGCAGCTCCCGGCTAGGGGGCCTCCTCAATGAGCAGTTCTTC
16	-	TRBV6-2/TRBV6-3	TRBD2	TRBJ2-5	CASSRPEVAGGETQYF	TGTGCCAGCAGCCGACCGGAGGTAGCGGGAGGAGAGACCCAGTACTTC
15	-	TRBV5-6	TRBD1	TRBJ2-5	CASSGEDRGRETQYF	TGTGCCAGCAGCGGAGAGGACAGGGGGCGGGAGACCCAGTACTTC
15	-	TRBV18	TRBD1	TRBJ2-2	CASSPGQGNTGELFF	TGTGCCAGCTCACCCGGACAGGGAAACACCGGGGAGCTGTTTTTT
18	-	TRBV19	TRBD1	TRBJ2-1	CASSTWDRGLSSYNEQFF	TGTGCCAGTAGTACGTGGGACAGGGGGCTAAGTTCCTACAATGAGCAGTTCTTC
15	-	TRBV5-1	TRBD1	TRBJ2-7	CASSLNNRGVYEQYF	TGCGCCAGCAGCTTAAACAACAGGGGGGTCTACGAGCAGTACTTC